These 26 T cell receptor beta chains came from one sample sequenced in a study of blood T cell repertoires in COVID-19. Method: immunoSEQ multiplex PCR; TCRdb's copy keeps in-frame clones and lacks some. The data hold about 49,000 clones, with roughly 89% observed a single time. Sequencing was done on a sample of peripheral blood. Receptors originate from a man between 45 and 60 years old with acute or convalescent COVID-19.

This chain links TRBV15 with TRBJ2-1, with 8 bases lining up with TRBD2. After removal of 4 bases from V and 5 bases from J, the junction contained 10 bases not matched to a gene. The CDR3 has 16 residues. Germline V gene data show CDR1 as LNHNV and CDR2 as YYDKDF (reference sequence). The CDR3 here is CATSILAGRGHNEQFF. As DNA, the CDR3 is TGTGCCACCAGCATTTTAGCGGGGAGGGGCCACAATGAGCAGTTCTTC.

V and J are TRBV5-1 and TRBJ2-2, with a weak D call TRBD2 (5 bases). CDR3 length: 15 residues. With 6 bases removed from V and 0 bases from J, the gap between germline ends came to 12 bases. CDR1 and CDR2 (germline): SGHRS, YFSETQ. The CDR3 loop is CASTRTGTNTGELFF. The CDR3 nucleotides read TGCGCCAGCACGAGGACGGGAACGAACACCGGGGAGCTGTTTTTT.

CDR3 coding DNA: TGTGCCAGCAGCGGACAGGGAAGTCAGCCCCAGCATTTT. This sequence encodes CASSGQGSQPQHF. The V gene is TRBV25-1, the J gene TRBJ1-5, with 8 bases lining up with TRBD1. Per the germline V gene, CDR1 is MGHDK and CDR2 is SYGVNS. CDR3 size: 13 residues. The J segment lost 6 bases and the V segment lost 6 bases, leaving 4 bases of the junction unmatched. Combining the CDR3 with reference TRBV25-1 and TRBJ1-5 gives the whole variable domain EADIYQTPRYLVIGTGKKITLECSQTMGHDKMYWYQQDPGMELHLIHYSYGVNSTEKGDLSSESTVSRIRTEHFPLTLESARPSHTSQYLCASSGQGSQPQHFGDGTRLSIL.

The rearrangement joins TRBV6-2 or TRBV6-3 to TRBJ1-5; no clear D. CDR3 length: 16 amino acids. The germline CDR1 and CDR2 sequences are MNHEY and SVGEGT. V lost 5 bases and J lost 0, with 14 bases in between. The CDR3: CASSPLRGFSNQPQHF. DNA for the CDR3: TGTGCCAGCAGTCCACTACGGGGTTTTAGCAATCAGCCCCAGCATTTT.

The V call is TRBV7-2, the J call TRBJ1-6; a possible D gene is TRBD1 (6 bases). In germline, CDR1 is SGHTA, CDR2 FQGNSA. The CDR3 sequence is 17 residues long. V was trimmed by 2 bases and J by 0 bases, leaving 11 bases between them. The CDR3 DNA reads TGTGCCAGCAGCTTACCGATGGACAGCTCCTATAATTCACCCCTCCACTTT. This codes for CASSLPMDSSYNSPLHF.

This chain's CDR3 is CASSRRDSPQHF. CDR3 coding DNA: TGTGCCAGCAGCAGACGGGACAGTCCCCAGCATTTT. V usage is TRBV7-9 and J usage is TRBJ1-5; 7 bases fit TRBD1. This CDR3 has 12 residues. V gave up 5 bases and J gave up 10 bases; unmatched junction bases: 5. Germline lookup yields CDR1 SEHNR and CDR2 FQNEAQ (reference sequence).

The chain couples TRBV24-1 to TRBJ2-2; the match to TRBD2 covers 12 bases. Germline-derived CDR1 and CDR2 are KGHDR and SFDVKD. V shed 0 bases and J 4 bases; nucleotides not matched to a gene: 2. The CDR3 sequence is 17 residues long. The CDR3 sequence is CATSDLGLAGSTGELFF. Written as DNA, the CDR3 is TGTGCCACCAGTGATTTGGGACTAGCGGGAAGCACCGGGGAGCTGTTTTTT.

Note on this clone: This sample includes further DNA sequences coding for the same CDR3. The DNA for the CDR3 is TGTGCCACCAGTGAGGCCGGGACAGGGAGTGGGAATGAGCAGTTCTTC. It specifies CATSEAGTGSGNEQFF. The chain is built from TRBV24-1 and TRBJ2-1; 9 bases fit TRBD1. The length of the CDR3 is 16 residues. CDR1 and CDR2 from the germline V gene are KGHDR and SFDVKD. V trimming: 4 bases; J trimming: 7 bases; junction bases outside the gene matches: 10.

The V gene is TRBV24-1, the J gene TRBJ1-5; D ambiguous. CDR3 size: 10 residues. V gave up 12 bases and J gave up 7 bases, with 9 bases separating them. Germline CDR1 is KGHDR and CDR2 is SFDVKD. The DNA of the CDR3 is TGTGCCCTTTCGGGGCAGCCCCAGCATTTT. The encoded protein is CALSGQPQHF.

The V gene is TRBV4-1, the J gene TRBJ1-5; no clear D gene. The germline gives CDR1 MGHRA, CDR2 YSYEKL. Trimming shortened V by 5 bases and J by 0 bases, and 14 bases separated the two germline ends. The CDR3 sequence is 16 residues long. Written as DNA, the CDR3 is TGCGCCAGCAGCTTCGTAGGGAGATATAGCAATCAGCCCCAGCATTTT. Protein: CASSFVGRYSNQPQHF.

The chain combines TRBV29-1 with TRBJ1-5; possible D gene TRBD1, 5 bases. With 6 bases removed from V and 4 bases from J, the gap between germline ends came to 10 bases. This CDR3 has 12 amino acids. Germline assignment: CDR1 SQVTM and CDR2 ANQGSEA. CDR3 region: CSVAGRNQPQHF. For the CDR3, the DNA is TGCAGCGTCGCGGGACGAAATCAGCCCCAGCATTTT.

This chain uses TRBV19 with TRBJ1-4, with TRBD1 matching over 7 bases. This CDR3 region has 14 residues. The germline gives CDR1 LNHDA, CDR2 SQIVND (reference sequence). The junction had 10 bases not matched to a gene; V was cut back by 7 bases and J by 8 bases. CDR3 DNA: TGTGCCAGTATCGCACAGGGGATTGGCGAAAAACTGTTTTTT. This encodes CASIAQGIGEKLFF.

V gene TRBV4-1 combines with J gene TRBJ1-5; D gene uncertain. This CDR3 comprises 13 residues. The V end was cut by 1 base, the J end by 4 bases, with 5 bases between. Germline lookup yields CDR1 MGHRA and CDR2 YSYEKL. CDR3 region: CASSQVANQPQHF. The DNA for the CDR3 is TGCGCCAGCAGCCAAGTGGCAAATCAGCCCCAGCATTTT.

This rearrangement joins TRBV2 to TRBJ1-3, with 7 bases aligning to TRBD1. Looked up from germline, CDR1 is SNHLY and CDR2 is FYNNEI. After removal of 9 bases from V and 4 bases from J, the junction contained 6 bases not matched to a gene. This CDR3 is 13 amino acids long. CDR3 sequence reads: CASSGQLGNTIYF. The CDR3, as DNA: TGTGCCAGTTCGGGACAGTTAGGAAACACCATATATTTT.

This chain uses TRBV5-5 with TRBJ1-1; D gene ambiguous. The CDR3 runs to 14 residues. Trimming cost V 2 bases and J 0 bases, with 8 bases left between them. Germline CDR1 reads SGHKS; CDR2 reads YYEKEE (reference sequence). CDR3 residues: CASSLLTMNTEAFF. The CDR3 DNA sequence: TGTGCCAGCAGCTTACTTACCATGAACACTGAAGCTTTCTTT. The variable domain in full, with the rest retrieved from reference TRBV5-5 and TRBJ1-1, is DAGVTQSPTHLIKTRGQQVTLRCSPISGHKSVSWYQQVLGQGPQFIFQYYEKEERGRGNFPDRFSARQFPNYSSELNVNALLLGDSALYLCASSLLTMNTEAFFGQGTRLTVV.

The chain carries TRBV7-8 and TRBJ2-7, with 7 bases that match TRBD1. The junction had 9 bases not matched to a gene; V was cut back by 5 bases and J by 5 bases. The CDR3 has 14 residues. The V gene's germline CDR1 is SGHVS and CDR2 FQNEAQ. The CDR3 is CASSARQGAHEQYF. The CDR3 DNA reads TGTGCCAGCAGCGCCCGACAGGGTGCCCACGAGCAGTACTTC.

The chain carries TRBV27 and TRBJ2-3; 16 bases fit TRBD2. In germline, CDR1 is MNHEY, CDR2 SMNVEV (reference sequence). V dropped 0 bases and J dropped 4; count of bases not matched to a gene: 16. CDR3 length: 22 amino acids. CDR3 nucleotide sequence: TGTGCCAGCAGTTTATCATCTCGAGGAAGGGGACTAGCGGGAGGGTTAGCAGATACGCAGTATTTT. Amino acids: CASSLSSRGRGLAGGLADTQYF.

The CDR3 DNA reads TGTGCCAGCAGCGGTAGCGGGGGGCAGAATGAGCAGTTCTTC. This codes for CASSGSGGQNEQFF. The V and J genes are TRBV5-4 and TRBJ2-1; TRBD2 matches 10 bases. V was clipped by 4 bases and J by 7 bases; unmatched bases: 5. CDR1 and CDR2 from the germline V gene are SGHNT and YYREEE (reference sequence). The CDR3 has 14 amino acids.

V and J are TRBV25-1 and TRBJ2-7; TRBD2 is a possible D gene (5 bases). V shed 6 bases and J shed 3 bases, with 6 bases lying between them. Looked up from germline, CDR1 is MGHDK and CDR2 is SYGVNS. This CDR3 is 11 amino acids long. CDR3 protein: CASSRGYEQYF. In nucleotides, the CDR3 is TGTGCCAGCAGCCGGGGCTACGAGCAGTACTTC.

The genes are TRBV6-5 and TRBJ2-7; a possible D gene is TRBD2 (5 bases). This CDR3 spans 13 amino acids. Trimming left V 5 bases short and J 6 bases short, with 14 bases between. Germline V gene lookup returns CDR1 MNHEY and CDR2 SVGAGI. The CDR3: CASSLQFGVEQYF. CDR3 coding DNA: TGTGCCAGCAGTCTCCAGTTCGGGGTCGAGCAGTACTTC.

The genes are TRBV9 and TRBJ1-2; D gene ambiguous. This CDR3 spans 13 amino acids. The germline V and J ends were trimmed by 0 bases and 3 bases, with 6 bases remaining between them. Germline CDR1 reads SGDLS; CDR2 reads YYNGEE. The chain's CDR3 is CASSVESDYGYTF. The CDR3 nucleotides read TGTGCCAGCAGCGTAGAGTCAGACTATGGCTACACCTTC.

V usage is TRBV7-2 and J usage is TRBJ1-6, with 7 bases fitting TRBD1. The CDR3 loop spans 15 amino acids. Germline V gives CDR1 SGHTA, CDR2 FQGNSA. V was pared by 3 bases and J by 9 bases, with 8 bases of the junction left unmatched. Here the CDR3 DNA reads TGTGCCAGCAGCTTGGACAGGCCGGGGCGTTCACCCCTCCACTTT. Protein: CASSLDRPGRSPLHF.

CDR3 in amino acids: CASSFFEDWTEAFF. The DNA for the CDR3 is TGTGCCAGCAGTTTTTTCGAGGATTGGACTGAAGCTTTCTTT. V is TRBV28 and J is TRBJ1-1; D gene uncertain. V was trimmed by 3 bases and J by 5 bases, leaving 13 bases between them. The CDR3 runs to 14 residues. CDR1 is MDHEN and CDR2 is SYDVKM in the germline V gene.

The V gene is TRBV4-2, the J gene TRBJ1-3, with 7 bases lining up with TRBD1. Trimming at V came to 3 bases and at J to 3 bases, leaving 14 bases not matched to a gene. There are 18 residues in the CDR3. Germline V gene lookup returns CDR1 LGHNA and CDR2 YNFKEQ. The CDR3 loop is CASSQGLTGTVVGNTIYF. As DNA, the CDR3 is TGTGCCAGCAGCCAGGGACTCACCGGGACAGTAGTTGGAAACACCATATATTTT.

This chain joins TRBV29-1 and TRBJ1-4; 7 positions agree with TRBD1. Losses at the gene ends were 7 bases for V and 5 bases for J; bases not matched to a gene: 7. The CDR3 loop spans 13 amino acids. The germline CDR1 and CDR2 sequences are SQVTM and ANQGSEA. This CDR3 is CSAKTGRNEKLFF. CDR3 bases: TGCAGCGCCAAGACAGGGCGGAATGAAAAACTGTTTTTT.

The CDR3 bases are TGTGCCAGCAGCCGACTAACTAGCGGGGGGAACGAGCAGTACTTC. It codes for CASSRLTSGGNEQYF. The chain couples TRBV11-2 to TRBJ2-7, with 12 bases fitting TRBD2. The germline V gene has CDR1 SGHAT and CDR2 FQNNGV. Losses at the gene ends were 5 bases for V and 5 bases for J; bases not matched to a gene: 7. There are 15 residues in the CDR3.